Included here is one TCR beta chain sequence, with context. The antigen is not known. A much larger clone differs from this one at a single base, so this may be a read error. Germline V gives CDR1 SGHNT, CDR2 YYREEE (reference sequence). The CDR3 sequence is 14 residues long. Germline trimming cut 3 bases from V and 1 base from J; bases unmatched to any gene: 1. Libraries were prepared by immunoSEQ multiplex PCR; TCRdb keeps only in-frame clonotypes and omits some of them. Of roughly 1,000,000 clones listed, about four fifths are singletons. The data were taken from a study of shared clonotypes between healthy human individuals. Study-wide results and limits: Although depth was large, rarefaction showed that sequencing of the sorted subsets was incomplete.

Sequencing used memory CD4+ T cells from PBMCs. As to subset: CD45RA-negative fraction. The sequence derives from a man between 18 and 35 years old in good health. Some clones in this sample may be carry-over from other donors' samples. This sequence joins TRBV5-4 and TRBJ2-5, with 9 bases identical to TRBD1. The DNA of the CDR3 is TGTGCCAGCAGCTGGGGACAGGGCCAAGAGACCCAGTACTTC. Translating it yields CASSWGQGQETQYF.